This TCR beta chain comes out of a study of blood T cell repertoires in COVID-19. Overall study: T cells, B-cell-depleted T cells, or PBMCs supplied cDNA or gDNA.

The J segment lost 4 bases and the V segment lost 3 bases, leaving 13 bases of the junction unmatched. Per germline, CDR1 LGHNA and CDR2 YNFKEQ. The CDR3 extends over 17 amino acids. Original data processing: Reference gene primers were amplified, and this amplification served to estimate nucleated cell counts. Clones were read by immunoSEQ multiplex PCR, and TCRdb kept only the in-frame ones, dropping some. The V and J calls and clone size were taken over from that table, and D and trimming were inferred from the DNA. The profile shows 25,000 to 30,000 clones, 87% of them singletons. The chain employs TRBV4-2 and TRBJ1-2; 8 nucleotides line up with TRBD1. Sequenced material: peripheral blood. This receptor was obtained from a human donor in a cohort sampled during active COVID-19. The CDR3, as DNA: TGTGCCAGCAGCCATCAGGCAGGGGGCCAACCTGGCTATGGCTACACCTTC. Translated, it gives CASSHQAGGQPGYGYTF.